The 9 T cell receptor beta chains given below trace back to one sample, sequenced in a study of blood T cell repertoires in COVID-19. Only in-frame clones appear in the TCRdb table, and some are missing; sequencing was by immunoSEQ multiplex PCR. The top ten clones hold around a quarter of a sample with roughly 97,000 clones, 75% to 90% of them seen once. What was sequenced was peripheral blood. The receptor set was obtained from a man aged 55 to 70 with acute or convalescent COVID-19.

The rearrangement links TRBV7-9 to TRBJ1-4; no definite D call. CDR3 length: 17 residues. The germline CDR1 and CDR2 sequences are SEHNR and FQNEAQ (reference sequence). Between the trimmed V and J ends, which lost 5 bases and 8 bases, there was a span of 24 bases. The CDR3 sequence: CASSSRRAGRLGEKLFF. DNA for the CDR3: TGTGCCAGCAGCAGCCGGAGGGCAGGCCGTCTTGGCGAAAAACTGTTTTTT. Full variable domain (rest looked up from reference TRBV7-9 and TRBJ1-4): DTGVSQNPRHKITKRGQNVTFRCDPISEHNRLYWYRQTLGQGPEFLTYFQNEAQLEKSRLLSDRFSAERPKGSFSTLEIQRTEQGDSAMYLCASSSRRAGRLGEKLFFGSGTQLSVL.

V gene TRBV20-1 combines with J gene TRBJ2-1; 14 bases map to TRBD2. This CDR3 comprises 14 residues. Germline CDR1 and CDR2: DFQATT and SNEGSKA (reference sequence). V lost 3 bases and J lost 7; bases outside the gene matches: 2. Here the CDR3 DNA reads TGCAGTGCTAGTTGGACTAGCGGGAGGAATGAGCAGTTCTTC. As protein: CSASWTSGRNEQFF.

V usage is TRBV7-9 and J usage is TRBJ2-3; 7 bases are shared with TRBD2. This CDR3 region has 15 residues. CDR1 and CDR2 from the germline V gene are SEHNR and FQNEAQ (reference sequence). The J segment lost 0 bases and the V segment lost 2 bases, leaving 2 bases of the junction unmatched. In nucleotides, the CDR3 is TGTGCCAGCAGCTTATCAGCGGGGAGCACAGATACGCAGTATTTT. Translated, it gives CASSLSAGSTDTQYF.

This sequence joins TRBV18 and TRBJ1-5; TRBD1 matches 10 bases. The V and J ends lost 3 bases and 7 bases, in that order; junction bases with no gene match: 12. The CDR3 extends over 17 amino acids. Germline V gene lookup returns CDR1 KGHSH and CDR2 LQKENI. This CDR3 is CASSPRSGTGVEQPQHF. For the CDR3, the DNA is TGTGCCAGCTCACCCCGCTCCGGGACAGGGGTGGAACAGCCCCAGCATTTT.

The CDR3 nucleotides are TGTGCTAGTGGTTTGGTACAGGAGCAGTTCTTC. It codes for CASGLVQEQFF. The chain couples TRBV12-5 to TRBJ2-1; D ambiguous. CDR3 length equals 11 residues. Trimming cost V 0 bases and J 10 bases, with 4 bases left between them. The V gene's germline CDR1 is LGHNT and CDR2 FRNRAP.

The CDR3 nucleotides read TGTGCCAGCAGCTTAGGCCTCGGGTGGGAGTCGGTCCACGAGCAGTACTTC. The encoded protein is CASSLGLGWESVHEQYF. This chain joins TRBV7-9 and TRBJ2-7; TRBD2 might be the D (5 bases). Trimming shortened V by 1 base and J by 5 bases, and 21 bases separated the two germline ends. The CDR3 runs to 17 residues. The germline V gene encodes CDR1 SEHNR and CDR2 FQNEAQ (reference sequence).

This chain uses TRBV2 with TRBJ1-3, with 7 bases lining up with TRBD1. Germline trimming cut 4 bases from V and 0 bases from J; bases unmatched to any gene: 12. This CDR3 contains 18 residues. Germline-derived CDR1 and CDR2 are SNHLY and FYNNEI. The CDR3 coding sequence is TGTGCCAGCAGTGTACCGGGGACAGAGAGAAGCTCTGGAAACACCATATATTTT. It yields the protein CASSVPGTERSSGNTIYF.

V is TRBV25-1 and J is TRBJ2-1, with TRBD2 matching 8 bases. V trimming: 2 bases; J trimming: 6 bases; junction bases outside the gene matches: 9. The CDR3 has 16 residues. Germline lookup yields CDR1 MGHDK and CDR2 SYGVNS. CDR3 protein: CASSEASGRRGNEQFF. The CDR3 DNA follows: TGTGCCAGCAGTGAAGCAAGCGGGAGAAGGGGCAATGAGCAGTTCTTC.

J is TRBJ2-1 and V is TRBV20-1; the D is unclear. The V and J ends lost 5 bases and 4 bases respectively, with 3 bases between them. The CDR3 sequence is 10 residues long. CDR1 is DFQATT and CDR2 is SNEGSKA in the germline V gene (reference sequence). The CDR3 coding sequence is TGCAGTGCTGAGTACAATGAGCAGTTCTTC. This codes for CSAEYNEQFF.